This TCR beta chain comes out of a study of blood T cell repertoires in COVID-19. Overall study context: COVID-19 samples collected from the United States, Italy and Spain covered acute and convalescent phases. From T cells, B-cell-depleted T cells, or PBMCs came the material, which was cDNA or gDNA.

In the source study's methods: Amplification with reference gene primers provided the estimates of nucleated cell counts. The assay was immunoSEQ multiplex PCR, and TCRdb's table has in-frame clones only and misses some. For V, J and clone size, that table is used; D and trimming come from the DNA. The repertoire holds approximately 180,000 clones, with 82% as singletons. Germline V gives CDR1 SNHLY, CDR2 FYNNEI. The junction had 0 bases not matched to a gene; V was cut back by 1 base and J by 1 base. There are 15 residues in the CDR3. The sequence was collected from a woman between 65 and 79 years old with acute or convalescent COVID-19. Material: peripheral blood. This sequence joins TRBV2 and TRBJ1-5, with 8 bases that match TRBD1. Here the CDR3 DNA reads TGTGCCAGCAGTGAAGGGGACAGGAGCAATCAGCCCCAGCATTTT. Translated: CASSEGDRSNQPQHF.